These T cell receptor beta chains were read from a single sample in a study of CD8 T cells in Susac syndrome. MiXCR was run by TCRdb on the immunoSEQ multiplex PCR reads, yielding one entry per CDR3 protein. The sample has about 180,000 distinct CDR3 sequences, roughly 95% seen once. The material sequenced was CD8+ T cells from PBMCs. These receptors originate from a human donor with multiple sclerosis. Each CDR3 is given with its conserved first and last residue. The order of the fields is J gene, V gene, clone size, D gene, CDR3 DNA, CDR3 protein. A D gene is named only where the DNA matches it firmly. Size is omitted from some rows. Given values are once, few, many or a class for expanded clones.

TRBJ1-5 | TRBV5-1 | once | TRBD1 | TGCGCCAGCAGGACGGACAGGGAAGGCAATCAGCCCCAGCATTTT | CASRTDREGNQPQHF
TRBJ2-1 | TRBV12-3/TRBV12-4 | . | TRBD2 | TGTGCCAGCAGTTCCGGGACTAGTCACAATGAGCAGTTCTTC | CASSSGTSHNEQFF
TRBJ2-3 | TRBV7-2 | . | . | TGTGCCAGCAGGATACCGGCAGATACGCAGTATTTT | CASRIPADTQYF
TRBJ2-7 | TRBV20-1 | . | TRBD1 | TGCAGTGCTCAGGACAGGAAGGATCCCTACGAGCAGTACTTC | CSAQDRKDPYEQYF
TRBJ1-3 | TRBV7-9 | once | . | TGTGCCAGCTCCCGCTCTGGAAACACCATATATTTT | CASSRSGNTIYF
TRBJ1-1 | TRBV9 | . | TRBD1 | TGTGCCAGCAGAGGACAGGGTTCCACTGAAGCTTTCTTT | CASRGQGSTEAFF
TRBJ1-2 | TRBV2 | . | TRBD1 | TGTGCCAGCAGTGAAGCGGGCCGGACAGGTCGGCGAGTAGGCTACACCTTC | CASSEAGRTGRRVGYTF
TRBJ2-4 | TRBV2 | . | . | TGTGCCAGCAGTCAGATCAAGGGGCAGGACGCCAAAAACATTCAGTACTTC | CASSQIKGQDAKNIQYF
TRBJ2-1 | TRBV11-1 | . | . | TGTGCCAGCAGCTTCGAGGGCAACTCCTACAATGAGCAGTTCTTC | CASSFEGNSYNEQFF
TRBJ1-1 | TRBV7-2 | few | . | TGTGCCAGCAGCCGGTGGGATGAAGCTTTCTTT | CASSRWDEAFF
TRBJ2-7 | TRBV28 | . | TRBD2 | TGTGCCAGCAGCCGTAGCGGGAGGGTGTACGAGCAGTACTTC | CASSRSGRVYEQYF
TRBJ1-1 | TRBV2 | . | . | TGTGCCAGCAGTGAATCGAGAGGATCGAACACTGAAGCTTTCTTT | CASSESRGSNTEAFF
TRBJ1-4 | TRBV20-1 | . | . | TGCAGTGCTAGAGAAGCAGGGTTGAGTGAAAAACTGTTTTTT | CSAREAGLSEKLFF
TRBJ2-3 | TRBV9 | . | . | TGTGCCAGCAGCTGGACAGAGGATACGCAGTATTTT | CASSWTEDTQYF
TRBJ1-1 | TRBV9 | . | TRBD1 | TGTGCCAGCAGCGTAGGGGACAGCTCGGCTGAAGCTTTCTTT | CASSVGDSSAEAFF
TRBJ1-2 | TRBV6-5 | . | . | TGTGCCAGCAGTTACTCGGGAAGCTATGGCTACACCTTC | CASSYSGSYGYTF
TRBJ1-2 | TRBV20-1 | . | TRBD1 | TGCAGTGCTCTACAGGGGATTGAAGGTTCAACCGATGGCTACACCTTC | CSALQGIEGSTDGYTF
TRBJ2-1 | TRBV2 | . | . | TGTGCCAGCAGTGAACTCCGCCTCAACAATGAGCAGTTCTTC | CASSELRLNNEQFF